A selection of T cell receptor beta chains follows, all from one sample in a study of somatic mutations in cytotoxic T cells in rheumatoid arthritis. Clones were read by immunoSEQ multiplex PCR, and TCRdb kept only the in-frame ones, dropping some. The sample has about 33,000 clones, more than 80% seen once. Sequenced input: CD8+ T cells sorted from blood. Source of these receptors: a man aged 35-49 years in good health. The CDR3 runs from the conserved cysteine through the conserved F or W. D genes are given only for firm matches. The size of a clone is reported for some rows only, either as once, few or many, or as a class for expanded clones.

clone_size j_call v_call d_call cdr3_length cdr3_aa cdr3_nt
- TRBJ1-5 TRBV29-1 TRBD1 13 CSVATGGGQPQHF TGCAGCGTTGCGACAGGGGGAGGTCAGCCCCAGCATTTT
- TRBJ2-1 TRBV11-2 - 12 CASSSTYNEQFF TGTGCCAGCAGCTCCACCTACAATGAGCAGTTCTTC
- TRBJ2-2 TRBV9 - 15 CASSEGVLNTGELFF TGTGCCAGCAGCGAGGGGGTTTTGAACACCGGGGAGCTGTTTTTT
- TRBJ2-1 TRBV10-2 - 13 CASIRDNYNEQFF TGCGCCAGCATTAGGGACAACTACAATGAGCAGTTCTTC
- TRBJ2-1 TRBV2 TRBD1 15 CASSLDRGSYNEQFF TGTGCCAGCAGCCTCGACAGGGGGTCCTACAATGAGCAGTTCTTC
- TRBJ2-2 TRBV19 - 16 CASSPPLRGRTGELFF TGTGCCAGTAGTCCCCCCCTTCGAGGGCGCACCGGGGAGCTGTTTTTT
- TRBJ2-1 TRBV11-2 TRBD1 15 CASSHGTGKNNEQFF TGTGCCAGCAGCCACGGGACAGGGAAAAACAATGAGCAGTTCTTC
few TRBJ1-5 TRBV6-1 - 15 CASSEFQGGNQPQHF TGTGCCAGCAGTGAATTTCAAGGGGGCAATCAGCCCCAGCATTTT
- TRBJ2-1 TRBV27 TRBD2 15 CASSFWAGDRDEQFF TGTGCCAGCAGTTTTTGGGCGGGAGATAGGGATGAGCAGTTCTTC
- TRBJ2-2 TRBV30 - 13 CALRRRNTGELFF TGTGCCCTCCGGAGACGGAACACCGGGGAGCTGTTTTTT
few TRBJ2-5 TRBV28 - 14 CASSPPGETETQYF TGTGCCAGCAGTCCCCCGGGGGAGACCGAGACCCAGTACTTC
- TRBJ2-7 TRBV6-1 TRBD1 15 CASSERGTGTYEQYF TGTGCCAGCAGTGAAAGGGGGACAGGTACCTACGAGCAGTACTTC
- TRBJ1-5 TRBV28 - 16 CASISFGDGSNQPQHF TGTGCCAGCATCTCTTTTGGGGATGGTAGCAATCAGCCCCAGCATTTT
- TRBJ2-2 TRBV27 - 16 CASRENGLSNTGELFF TGTGCCAGCCGAGAGAACGGCCTTTCGAACACCGGGGAGCTGTTTTTT
- TRBJ2-3 TRBV5-5 - 16 CASSSEAGWGTDTQYF TGTGCCAGCAGCTCAGAGGCGGGATGGGGCACAGATACGCAGTATTTT
- TRBJ2-3 TRBV13 - 11 CASSFTDTQYF TGTGCCAGCAGCTTCACAGATACGCAGTATTTT
- TRBJ2-7 TRBV13 TRBD2 17 CASSFGGAGGGSYEQYF TGTGCCAGCAGCTTCGGTGGAGCGGGAGGGGGGTCCTACGAGCAGTACTTC
- TRBJ1-1 TRBV28 TRBD1 14 CASSFRTGAGEAFF TGTGCCAGCAGTTTCAGGACAGGGGCGGGTGAAGCTTTCTTT
- TRBJ1-1 TRBV2 - 15 CASISGRGGRAEAFF TGTGCCAGCATTTCCGGCCGGGGGGGGAGGGCTGAAGCTTTCTTT
- TRBJ2-1 TRBV7-6 - 14 CASSLVSGLDEQFF TGTGCCAGCAGCTTAGTAAGCGGCCTCGATGAGCAGTTCTTC
- TRBJ2-7 TRBV15 - 14 CATSREGGGPEQYF TGTGCCACCAGCAGAGAGGGTGGTGGGCCCGAGCAGTACTTC
- TRBJ2-7 TRBV15 - 14 CATSRDRGGYEQYF TGTGCCACCAGCAGAGATAGGGGGGGTTACGAGCAGTACTTC
- TRBJ1-5 TRBV10-1 - 17 CASSDRRRRPKNQPQHF TGCGCCAGCAGTGACAGGCGTAGAAGGCCCAAAAATCAGCCCCAGCATTTT
- TRBJ1-2 TRBV27 - 15 CASSLGGREFDGYTF TGTGCCAGCAGTTTAGGTGGCAGGGAATTCGATGGCTACACCTTC
once TRBJ2-2 TRBV7-8 - 13 CANDGGNTGELFF TGTGCCAATGACGGCGGTAACACCGGGGAGCTGTTTTTT
- TRBJ2-1 TRBV27 TRBD2 16 CASSLLSGRGDNEQFF TGTGCCAGCAGTTTATTATCCGGGAGGGGTGACAATGAGCAGTTCTTC
- TRBJ1-4 TRBV5-1 - 14 CASSLRGTNEKLFF TGCGCCAGCAGCTTGAGGGGGACTAATGAAAAACTGTTTTTT
- TRBJ2-2 TRBV6-5 - 15 CASSYGTANTGELFF TGTGCCAGCAGTTACGGGACTGCGAACACCGGGGAGCTGTTTTTT
- TRBJ2-7 TRBV27 TRBD1 13 CASSLGDSYEQYF TGTGCCAGCAGTTTAGGGGACAGTTACGAGCAGTACTTC
- TRBJ1-2 TRBV4-1 - 16 CASSQEQWVERHGYTF TGCGCCAGCAGCCAAGAGCAGTGGGTGGAACGTCATGGCTACACCTTC
- TRBJ1-2 TRBV11-2 - 15 CASSLEGTGSYGYTF TGTGCCAGCAGCTTAGAGGGGACGGGTAGCTATGGCTACACCTTC
- TRBJ2-7 TRBV18 - 14 CASSPWDGPYEQYF TGTGCCAGCTCACCATGGGACGGGCCCTACGAGCAGTACTTC
- TRBJ2-3 TRBV10-2 - 16 CASKPAGNLDGDTQYF TGCGCCAGCAAACCCGCTGGGAACTTGGACGGAGATACGCAGTATTTT
few TRBJ1-1 TRBV5-1 TRBD1 14 CASSPGQENTEAFF TGCGCCAGCAGTCCTGGACAGGAGAACACTGAAGCTTTCTTT
- TRBJ2-2 TRBV27 - 11 CATLGAGELFF TGTGCCACTCTTGGGGCCGGGGAGCTGTTTTTT
- TRBJ2-7 TRBV19 - 15 CASSPRTENPYEQYF TGTGCCAGTAGCCCCCGGACAGAGAACCCCTACGAGCAGTACTTC
few TRBJ2-7 TRBV5-1 TRBD2 15 CASSFTSGYSYEQYF TGCGCCAGCAGCTTTACTAGCGGATACTCCTACGAGCAGTACTTC
- TRBJ2-1 TRBV11-2 TRBD1 17 CASSSIPGQGSYNEQFF TGTGCCAGCAGCTCAATCCCGGGACAGGGCTCCTACAATGAGCAGTTCTTC
- TRBJ1-2 TRBV21-1 - 13 CASSSGGSLGYTF TGTGCCAGCAGCAGCGGGGGCTCCCTTGGCTACACCTTC
once TRBJ2-2 TRBV30 TRBD2 17 CAWSEGTSGSWGGELFF TGTGCCTGGAGTGAGGGGACTAGCGGGAGTTGGGGCGGGGAGCTGTTTTTT
few TRBJ1-1 TRBV7-3 - 13 CASSLGGAAEAFF TGTGCCAGCAGTCTAGGGGGGGCCGCTGAAGCTTTCTTT
- TRBJ2-3 TRBV19 TRBD2 15 CASSIAGGGADTQYF TGTGCCAGTAGTATAGCCGGCGGGGGGGCAGATACGCAGTATTTT
once TRBJ2-5 TRBV29-1 TRBD1 14 CSVDVQGAGETQYF TGCAGCGTTGATGTTCAGGGGGCAGGGGAGACCCAGTACTTC
- TRBJ2-7 TRBV27 - 13 CASSFPSSYEQYF TGTGCCAGCAGTTTTCCTAGCTCCTACGAGCAGTACTTC
- TRBJ1-5 TRBV27 TRBD1 15 CASSRTGRRNQPQHF TGTGCCAGCAGTAGGACAGGGAGGCGCAATCAGCCCCAGCATTTT
- TRBJ2-3 TRBV6-4 - 12 CAGHRDTDTQYF TGTGCCGGCCACAGGGACACAGATACGCAGTATTTT
- TRBJ2-1 TRBV19 TRBD1 13 CASSGRQGDEQFF TGTGCCAGTAGTGGGCGTCAGGGGGATGAGCAGTTCTTC
- TRBJ2-7 TRBV7-2 TRBD1 18 CASSPDPLGQVNSYEQYF TGTGCCAGCAGCCCCGATCCCCTAGGACAGGTAAACTCCTACGAGCAGTACTTC
- TRBJ1-1 TRBV6-5 TRBD1 15 CASSYRDRANTEAFF TGTGCCAGCAGTTACAGGGACAGGGCGAACACTGAAGCTTTCTTT
- TRBJ1-2 TRBV7-6 - 14 CASSSGPRGNGYTF TGTGCCAGCAGCTCGGGGCCAAGGGGGAATGGCTACACCTTC
- TRBJ1-2 TRBV5-6 - 16 CASSLEVRAGSYGYTF TGTGCCAGCAGCTTGGAAGTGCGGGCAGGGAGCTATGGCTACACCTTC
once TRBJ2-7 TRBV5-5 - 13 CASRPWVVYEQYF TGTGCCAGCAGACCGTGGGTGGTCTACGAGCAGTACTTC
- TRBJ2-3 TRBV27 TRBD2 16 CASSAGLAGGADTQYF TGTGCCAGCAGTGCGGGACTAGCGGGAGGGGCAGATACGCAGTATTTT
- TRBJ1-2 TRBV5-1 TRBD1 16 CASSLAPRTGDSGYTF TGCGCCAGCAGCTTGGCACCCCGGACAGGGGATAGTGGCTACACCTTC
- TRBJ2-7 TRBV2 - 12 CASSESGNEQYF TGTGCCAGCAGTGAAAGTGGGAACGAGCAGTACTTC
- TRBJ2-2 TRBV5-6 - 14 CASSTGYNTGELFF TGTGCCAGCAGCACAGGATATAACACCGGGGAGCTGTTTTTT
once TRBJ2-7 TRBV19 TRBD1 14 CASGLGQGASEQYF TGTGCCAGTGGGTTAGGACAGGGGGCGAGCGAGCAGTACTTC
- TRBJ1-4 TRBV19 TRBD1 17 CASTSVGAGTDNEKLFF TGTGCCAGTACCTCGGTCGGCGCCGGGACAGACAATGAAAAACTGTTTTTT
- TRBJ2-5 TRBV5-4 - 14 CASSLSLPVETQYF TGTGCCAGCAGCTTGTCCCTGCCCGTGGAGACCCAGTACTTC
- TRBJ1-1 TRBV28 TRBD1 14 CASSPRTGTDEAFF TGTGCCAGCAGTCCCAGGACAGGGACCGATGAAGCTTTCTTT